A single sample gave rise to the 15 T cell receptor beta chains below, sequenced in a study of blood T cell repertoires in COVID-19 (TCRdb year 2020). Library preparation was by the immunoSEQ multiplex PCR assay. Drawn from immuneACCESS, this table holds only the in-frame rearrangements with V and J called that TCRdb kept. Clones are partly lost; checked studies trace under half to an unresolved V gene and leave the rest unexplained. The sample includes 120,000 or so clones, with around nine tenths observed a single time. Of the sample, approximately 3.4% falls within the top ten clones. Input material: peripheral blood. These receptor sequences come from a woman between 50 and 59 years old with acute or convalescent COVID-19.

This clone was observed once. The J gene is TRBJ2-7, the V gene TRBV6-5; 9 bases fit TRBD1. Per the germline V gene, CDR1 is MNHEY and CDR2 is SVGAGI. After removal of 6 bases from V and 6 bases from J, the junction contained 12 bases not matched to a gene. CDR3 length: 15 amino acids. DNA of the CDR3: TGTGCCAGCAGGCGGGCCGGGACAGGGTCTCTCGAGCAGTACTTC. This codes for CASRRAGTGSLEQYF.

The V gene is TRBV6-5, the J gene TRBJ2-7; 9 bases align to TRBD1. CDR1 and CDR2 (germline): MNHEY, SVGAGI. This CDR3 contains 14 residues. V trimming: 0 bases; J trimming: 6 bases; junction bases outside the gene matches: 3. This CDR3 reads CASSYSGTGSEQYF. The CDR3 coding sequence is TGTGCCAGCAGTTACTCGGGGACAGGGTCCGAGCAGTACTTC.

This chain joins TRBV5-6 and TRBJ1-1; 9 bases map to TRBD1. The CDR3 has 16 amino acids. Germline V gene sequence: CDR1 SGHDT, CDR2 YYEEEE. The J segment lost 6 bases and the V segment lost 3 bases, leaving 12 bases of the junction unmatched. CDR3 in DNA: TGTGCCAGCAGCTGGGGCGGGGACAGGGTTGGGGCTGAAGCTTTCTTT. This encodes CASSWGGDRVGAEAFF.

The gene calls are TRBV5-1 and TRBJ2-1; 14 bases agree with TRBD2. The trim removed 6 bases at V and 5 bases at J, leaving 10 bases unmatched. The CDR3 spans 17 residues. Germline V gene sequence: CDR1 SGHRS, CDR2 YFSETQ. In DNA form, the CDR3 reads TGCGCCAGCATGACCAAACCGGGACTAGCGGGAGACAATGAGCAGTTCTTC. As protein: CASMTKPGLAGDNEQFF.

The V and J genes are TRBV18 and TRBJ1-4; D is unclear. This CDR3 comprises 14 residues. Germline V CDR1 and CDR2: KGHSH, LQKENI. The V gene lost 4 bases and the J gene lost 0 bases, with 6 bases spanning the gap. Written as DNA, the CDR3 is TGTGCCAGCTCACTTATTGCAACTAATGAAAAACTGTTTTTT. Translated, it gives CASSLIATNEKLFF.

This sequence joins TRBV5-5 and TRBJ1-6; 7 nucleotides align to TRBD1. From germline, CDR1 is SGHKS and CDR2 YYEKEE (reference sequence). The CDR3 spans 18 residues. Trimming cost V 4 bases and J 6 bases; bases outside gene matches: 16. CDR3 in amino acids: CASSRQGQTSSGNSPLHF. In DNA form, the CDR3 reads TGTGCCAGCAGCCGGCAGGGACAGACCTCCAGCGGTAATTCACCCCTCCACTTT.

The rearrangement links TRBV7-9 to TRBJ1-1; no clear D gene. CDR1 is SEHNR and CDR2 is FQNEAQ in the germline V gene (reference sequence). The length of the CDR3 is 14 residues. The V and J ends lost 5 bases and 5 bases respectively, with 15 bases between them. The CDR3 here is CASSGPSGVTEAFF. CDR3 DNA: TGTGCCAGCAGCGGTCCCTCCGGGGTTACTGAAGCTTTCTTT.

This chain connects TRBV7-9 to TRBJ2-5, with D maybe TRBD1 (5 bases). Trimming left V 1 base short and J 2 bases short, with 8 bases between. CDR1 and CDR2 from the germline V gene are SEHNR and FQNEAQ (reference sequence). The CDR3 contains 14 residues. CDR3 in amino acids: CASSLGQGQETQYF. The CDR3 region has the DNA TGTGCCAGCAGCTTAGGGCAGGGACAAGAGACCCAGTACTTC.

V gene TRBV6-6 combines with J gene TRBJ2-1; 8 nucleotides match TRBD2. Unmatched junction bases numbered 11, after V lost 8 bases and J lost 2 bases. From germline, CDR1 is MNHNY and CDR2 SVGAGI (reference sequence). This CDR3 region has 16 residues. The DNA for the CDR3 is TGTGCCAGCGGGGGGGCTAGCGGGCGCGCCTACAATGAGCAGTTCTTC. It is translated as CASGGASGRAYNEQFF.

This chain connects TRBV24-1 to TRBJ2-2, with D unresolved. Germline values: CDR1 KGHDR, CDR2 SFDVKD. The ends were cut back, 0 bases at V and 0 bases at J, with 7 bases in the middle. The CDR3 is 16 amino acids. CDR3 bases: TGTGCCACCAGTGATTTGGCAGTCACGAACACCGGGGAGCTGTTTTTT. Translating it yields CATSDLAVTNTGELFF.

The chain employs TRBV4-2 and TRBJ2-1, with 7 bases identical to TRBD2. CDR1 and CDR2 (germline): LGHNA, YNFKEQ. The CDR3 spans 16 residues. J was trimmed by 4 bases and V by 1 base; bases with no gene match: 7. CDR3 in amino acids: CASSQGASGEYNEQFF. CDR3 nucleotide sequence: TGTGCCAGCAGCCAAGGTGCTAGCGGAGAATACAATGAGCAGTTCTTC.

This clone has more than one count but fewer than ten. The CDR3 DNA is TGCGCCAGCACCCCGAGGGGAGGGAACACTGAAGCTTTCTTT. Its translation is CASTPRGGNTEAFF. The chain couples TRBV5-1 to TRBJ1-1; D is possibly TRBD1 (5 bases). V was clipped by 6 bases and J by 1 base, with 13 bases between them. CDR3 length: 14 amino acids. In germline, CDR1 is SGHRS, CDR2 YFSETQ.

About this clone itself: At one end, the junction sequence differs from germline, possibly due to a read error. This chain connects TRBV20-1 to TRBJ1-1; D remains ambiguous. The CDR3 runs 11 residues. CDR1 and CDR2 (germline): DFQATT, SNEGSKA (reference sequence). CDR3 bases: TGCAGTGCGCTCTCCACCACTGAAGCTTTTTTT. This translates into CSALSTTEAFF.

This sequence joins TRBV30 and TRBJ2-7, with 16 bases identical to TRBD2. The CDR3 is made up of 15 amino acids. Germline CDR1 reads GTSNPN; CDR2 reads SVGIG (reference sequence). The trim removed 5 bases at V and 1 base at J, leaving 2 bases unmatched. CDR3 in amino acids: CAWGTSGRGSYEQYF. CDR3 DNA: TGTGCCTGGGGGACTAGCGGGAGGGGTTCCTACGAGCAGTACTTC.

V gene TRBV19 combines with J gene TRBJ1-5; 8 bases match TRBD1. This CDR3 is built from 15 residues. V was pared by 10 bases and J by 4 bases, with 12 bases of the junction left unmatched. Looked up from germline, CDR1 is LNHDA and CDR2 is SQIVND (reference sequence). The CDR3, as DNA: TGTGCCACGAAAACAGGGGGAACTCAAAATCAGCCCCAGCATTTT. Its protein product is CATKTGGTQNQPQHF. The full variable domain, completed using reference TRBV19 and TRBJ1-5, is DGGITQSPKYLFRKEGQNVTLSCEQNLNHDAMYWYRQDPGQGLRLIYYSQIVNDFQKGDIAEGYSVSREKKESFPLTVTSAQKNPTAFYLCATKTGGTQNQPQHFGDGTRLSIL.